The 16 T cell receptor beta chains reported below all come from one sample, sequenced in a study of blood T cell repertoires in COVID-19. Clones were read by immunoSEQ multiplex PCR, and TCRdb kept only the in-frame ones, dropping some. The profile shows under 80,000 clones, about 88% of them singletons. The specimen was peripheral blood. The receptors were sampled from an older man with active COVID-19.

This clone was detected once. The V gene is TRBV18, the J gene TRBJ1-2; no clear D gene. Trimming took 3 bases from V and 4 from J, leaving 6 bases between them. Germline CDR1 reads KGHSH; CDR2 reads LQKENI. The CDR3 sequence is 12 residues long. CDR3 DNA sequence: TGTGCCAGCTCACCCCCAGGCTATGGCTACACCTTC. Translation gives CASSPPGYGYTF.

The genes are TRBV28 and TRBJ2-3, with 8 bases aligning to TRBD2. This CDR3 has 16 residues. Trimming at V came to 4 bases and at J to 6 bases, leaving 12 bases not matched to a gene. Germline V gene data show CDR1 as MDHEN and CDR2 as SYDVKM. The CDR3 DNA sequence: TGTGCCAGCAGTTCCCCCCGGGGGGGGACCAGGGATACGCAGTATTTT. Translation gives CASSSPRGGTRDTQYF.

This chain joins TRBV5-5 and TRBJ1-4; no clear D. The CDR3 extends over 13 amino acids. V lost 0 bases, J lost 3 bases, and 3 bases lay in between. CDR1 SGHKS and CDR2 YYEKEE come from the germline V gene (reference sequence). The CDR3 is CASSLGPNEKLFF. In DNA, the CDR3 is TGTGCCAGCAGCTTGGGGCCTAATGAAAAACTGTTTTTT.

This chain links TRBV14 with TRBJ1-1; D is unresolved. Germline CDR1 reads SGHDN; CDR2 reads FVKESK. The CDR3 is 15 amino acids. Between the trimmed V and J ends, which lost 1 base and 1 base, there was a span of 10 bases. As DNA, the CDR3 is TGTGCCAGCAGCCAAGCTCTCGGGTCGAACACTGAAGCTTTCTTT. Translation gives CASSQALGSNTEAFF.

V is TRBV5-1 and J is TRBJ2-2; 11 bases fit TRBD2. The germline gives CDR1 SGHRS, CDR2 YFSETQ. The CDR3 has 18 residues. V trimming: 0 bases; J trimming: 4 bases; junction bases outside the gene matches: 8. This CDR3 reads CASSLGGTSGAGTGELFF. As DNA, the CDR3 is TGCGCCAGCAGCTTGGGGGGGACTAGCGGAGCTGGCACCGGGGAGCTGTTTTTT. Full variable domain (outside the CDR3, taken from reference TRBV5-1 and TRBJ2-2): KAGVTQTPRYLIKTRGQQVTLSCSPISGHRSVSWYQQTPGQGLQFLFEYFSETQRNKGNFPGRFSGRQFSNSRSEMNVSTLELGDSALYLCASSLGGTSGAGTGELFFGEGSRLTVL.

V usage is TRBV9 and J usage is TRBJ2-3; 7 nucleotides align to TRBD2. This CDR3 spans 15 amino acids. Germline lookup yields CDR1 SGDLS and CDR2 YYNGEE. With V trimmed by 7 bases and J by 2 bases, 10 bases remained unmatched. CDR3: CASSQWGGPTDTQYF. CDR3 coding DNA: TGTGCCAGCTCTCAGTGGGGGGGTCCCACAGATACGCAGTATTTT.

The CDR3, as DNA: TGCGCCAGCAGCCAACAGGGGGACTATGGCTACACCTTC. As protein: CASSQQGDYGYTF. The chain has TRBV5-1 and TRBJ1-2, with 8 bases matching TRBD1. After removal of 4 bases from V and 3 bases from J, the junction contained 2 bases not matched to a gene. CDR3 length: 13 residues. Germline loops: CDR1 SGHRS, CDR2 YFSETQ.

This clone has more than one count but fewer than ten. The chain uses TRBV21-1 and TRBJ1-1; the D segment call TRBD1 is taken from the table without a DNA check. TRBV21-1 is a recognized pseudogene. This CDR3 contains 15 residues. The CDR3 region has the DNA TGTGCCAGCAGCAAAGGGGGTCAGGGGAACACTGAAGCTTTCTTT. Translation gives CASSKGGQGNTEAFF.

V and J are TRBV5-4 and TRBJ2-7; 9 bases agree with TRBD2. The germline V gene encodes CDR1 SGHNT and CDR2 YYREEE (reference sequence). CDR3 size: 19 residues. J gave up 2 bases and V 3 bases, and 18 bases lay outside the gene matches. DNA for the CDR3: TGTGCCAGCAGCTCCCCCGGAGGTCTGCGTAGCGGGAGACCCTACGAGCAGTACTTC. Protein: CASSSPGGLRSGRPYEQYF.

This sequence joins TRBV7-9 and TRBJ2-3; D is perhaps TRBD2 (6 bases). Germline-derived CDR1 and CDR2 are SEHNR and FQNEAQ (reference sequence). The CDR3 is 15 amino acids. Trimming stripped 5 bases from V and 0 bases from J, with 12 bases between. The CDR3 DNA reads as TGTGCCAGCAGCCCACTAGGGACTAGCACAGATACGCAGTATTTT. It is translated as CASSPLGTSTDTQYF.

V gene TRBV4-1 combines with J gene TRBJ1-3; maybe TRBD1 (5 bases). The CDR3 sequence is 14 residues long. V shed 3 bases and J shed 1 base, with 7 bases lying between them. Germline CDR1 is MGHRA and CDR2 is YSYEKL. CDR3 in amino acids: CASSQGPSGNTIYF. CDR3 DNA sequence: TGCGCCAGCAGCCAGGGGCCTTCTGGAAACACCATATATTTT.

This CDR3 is CASSYPRDNQPQHF. CDR3 DNA: TGTGCCAGCAGTTACCCCCGGGACAATCAGCCCCAGCATTTT. The V and J genes are TRBV6-6 and TRBJ1-5; D uncertain. The CDR3 loop spans 14 amino acids. V was pared by 2 bases and J by 3 bases, with 8 bases between. The germline gives CDR1 MNHNY, CDR2 SVGAGI (reference sequence).

The table lists this clone with many counts. This chain joins TRBV2 and TRBJ1-6, with D possibly matching TRBD1 (6 bases). CDR3 length: 13 amino acids. Between the trimmed V and J ends, which lost 7 bases and 7 bases, there was a span of 11 bases. CDR1 and CDR2 (germline): SNHLY, FYNNEI. DNA of the CDR3: TGTGCCAGCATCGGGCAGGGGAATTCACCCCTCCACTTT. It encodes CASIGQGNSPLHF. Drawing the rest from reference TRBV2 and TRBJ1-6, the complete variable domain is EPEVTQTPSHQVTQMGQEVILRCVPISNHLYFYWYRQILGQKVEFLVSFYNNEISEKSEIFDDQFSVERPDGSNFTLKIRSTKLEDSAMYFCASIGQGNSPLHFGNGTRLTVT.

This clone was counted between two and nine times. The chain uses TRBV28 and TRBJ1-5; D call uncertain. The CDR3 contains 13 residues. Between the trimmed V and J ends, which lost 3 bases and 9 bases, there was a span of 12 bases. Germline V gene sequence: CDR1 MDHEN, CDR2 SYDVKM. CDR3 DNA: TGTGCCAGCAGTTTGGCGCTGGAGAGGCCCCAGCATTTT. As protein: CASSLALERPQHF.

The V and J genes are TRBV5-8 and TRBJ2-4; 7 bases are shared with TRBD2. The CDR3 spans 16 residues. Germline V gene data show CDR1 as SGHTS and CDR2 as YDEGEE. V dropped 4 bases and J dropped 6; count of bases not matched to a gene: 13. The CDR3 DNA reads TGTGCCAGCAGCCCAATCTCGTGGGGGACTACAAACATTCAGTACTTC. It encodes CASSPISWGTTNIQYF.

The chain has TRBV9 and TRBJ2-2; weak D call: TRBD2 (6 bases). The CDR3 is 13 amino acids. Germline V gene lookup returns CDR1 SGDLS and CDR2 YYNGEE. The V end was cut by 2 bases, the J end by 4 bases, with 6 bases between. CDR3 region: CASSVGGTGELFF. Written as DNA, the CDR3 is TGTGCCAGCAGCGTCGGGGGCACCGGGGAGCTGTTTTTT. Filled out from reference TRBV9 and TRBJ2-2, the complete variable domain reads DSGVTQTPKHLITATGQRVTLRCSPRSGDLSVYWYQQSLDQGLQFLIQYYNGEERAKGNILERFSAQQFPDLHSELNLSSLELGDSALYFCASSVGGTGELFFGEGSRLTVL.